The source of this T cell receptor (beta chain) is a study of cytomegalovirus exposure and HLA in healthy donors. Study-level information: Unique TCRs from HLA-typed donors, about 78 million of them, were held in an early data release.

This clone was observed a handful of times. Amplification used 60 Vbeta primers and 13 Jbeta primers. The repertoire was sequenced with immunoSEQ multiplex PCR; TCRdb's copy has only in-frame clones and lacks some. Here the sample spans around 130,000 clones, 8.5% to 10% being singletons. Germline V gene data show CDR1 as MNHNY and CDR2 as SVGAGI (reference sequence). Trimming took 8 bases from V and 1 from J, leaving 8 bases between them. This CDR3 is 12 amino acids long. This TCR was recovered from a man aged 40-49 years in good health and CMV-seronegative. Sequencing used PBMCs. This chain joins TRBV6-6 and TRBJ1-1; D is undetermined. CDR3 loop: CASRGRNTEAFF. In nucleotides, the CDR3 is TGTGCCAGCCGAGGGAGGAACACTGAAGCTTTCTTT.